The present TCR beta chain was sequenced within a study of T cells after yellow fever vaccination. General study points: FACS-sorted repertoires might harbor abundant contaminating clonotypes from the bulk population.

This clonotype appeared a few times. Its antigen is still unknown. TCRdb re-derived calls from the 5' RACE reads in MiXCR, one entry per CDR3 protein. The table lists nearly 550,000 distinct CDR3 sequences, over 15% of them singletons. This CDR3 region has 16 residues. V dropped 4 bases and J dropped 0 bases, with 13 bases sitting between them. The germline CDR1 and CDR2 sequences are MNHEY and SVGEGT. The chain combines TRBV6-2 or TRBV6-3 with TRBJ2-1; D gene unclear. Sequenced material: PBMCs, taken 15 days after the yellow fever booster vaccination. This TCR derives from a man younger than 45 who received the YFV17D yellow fever vaccine. In DNA, the CDR3 is TGTGCCAGCAGTTTCGTAGTTCAGAGCTCCTACAATGAGCAGTTCTTC. Its protein is CASSFVVQSSYNEQFF.